The clone carrying this T cell receptor (beta chain) was found a few times. Its antigen is as yet unknown. Expressed TCRB transcripts got sequenced, as all isolated RNA was reverse transcribed. Data came from immunoSEQ multiplex PCR; TCRdb stores just in-frame clones and leaves some out. The data contain 500,000 to 850,000 clones, over 11% of them singletons. The data are from a study of beta chain features in type 1 diabetes. Trimming left V 0 bases short and J 6 bases short, with 9 bases between. The CDR3 covers 14 residues. The germline V gene has CDR1 SGDLS and CDR2 YYNGEE. Study-wide points: PCR might show a preference for shorter templates, equally across patients and controls. Across all four CD4+ subsets, people with type 1 diabetes showed modestly shorter TCRB CDR3s. An over-representation of cells with high TCR expression could result from cDNA sequencing. For type 1 diabetes patients, VDJ junctions showed fewer insertions and more deletions.

Markers CD45RO/CCR7/CD25/CD127/CD95/CD27 served to sort CD4+ naive, central memory, regulatory and stem cell-like memory cells. The chain is built from TRBV9 and TRBJ2-2; D is undetermined. Material for sequencing was naive CD4+ T cells from blood. The origin of this receptor is a man aged 18 to 29 with type 1 diabetes. CDR3 protein: CASSVVGLAGELFF. The CDR3 region has the DNA TGTGCCAGCAGCGTAGTAGGGTTAGCCGGGGAGCTGTTTTTT.